The 7 T cell receptor beta chains in this list originate from one sample, sequenced in a study of blood T cell repertoires in COVID-19 (dated by TCRdb to the early 2020s). Library method: the immunoSEQ multiplex PCR assay. Sourced from immuneACCESS, this table was stored by TCRdb with only in-frame sequences that have V and J called. A share of the clones is absent; for the studies checked, an unresolved V gene accounts for under half, and the remainder has no known explanation. A total of 200,000 to 300,000 clones appear in this sample, roughly 85% of them only once. 4.5% to 6% of the sample rests with the top ten. The sequencing sample was made of peripheral blood. These receptors came from a man aged 45 to 65 with COVID-19, enrolled during active disease.

The chain carries TRBV5-4 and TRBJ1-1, with TRBD1 matching 11 bases. Trimming took 5 bases from V and 0 from J; bases not matched to a gene: 9. The V gene's germline CDR1 is SGHNT and CDR2 YYREEE (reference sequence). The CDR3 loop spans 17 amino acids. DNA of the CDR3: TGTGCCAGCAGGGCGGGACAGGGGGTACGGATGAACACTGAAGCTTTCTTT. It encodes CASRAGQGVRMNTEAFF.

The chain joins TRBV6-5 to TRBJ1-1, with a possible D match to TRBD1 (6 bases). The CDR3 covers 12 residues. V gave up 6 bases and J gave up 4 bases, with 9 bases separating them. CDR1 is MNHEY and CDR2 is SVGAGI in the germline V gene. CDR3 DNA: TGTGCCAGCAGCCAGGGGATCACTGAAGCTTTCTTT. This encodes CASSQGITEAFF.

The chain couples TRBV4-3 to TRBJ2-3, with 12 bases matching TRBD2. The CDR3 is made up of 18 amino acids. The J segment lost 4 bases and the V segment lost 0 bases, leaving 8 bases of the junction unmatched. The germline V gene has CDR1 LGHNA and CDR2 YSLEER. CDR3 sequence: CASSQEPRGLAGPDTQYF. The CDR3 DNA sequence: TGCGCCAGCAGCCAAGAACCCCGAGGACTAGCGGGGCCAGATACGCAGTATTTT.

The chain combines TRBV12-5 with TRBJ1-2, with 7 bases matching TRBD1. V gave up 5 bases and J gave up 2 bases; unmatched junction bases: 11. Germline V gene lookup returns CDR1 LGHNT and CDR2 FRNRAP. CDR3 size: 16 residues. CDR3 in DNA: TGTGCTAGTGGTCTCGCAGGTGGAGGGGGCAACTATGGCTACACCTTC. It yields the protein CASGLAGGGGNYGYTF.

This chain uses TRBV9 with TRBJ1-4; D gene unclear. Germline lookup yields CDR1 SGDLS and CDR2 YYNGEE. Trimming took 1 base from V and 7 from J, leaving 11 bases between them. The CDR3 totals 14 residues. The CDR3 spells CASSVQASFEKLFF. In nucleotides, the CDR3 is TGTGCCAGCAGCGTACAGGCCTCCTTTGAAAAACTGTTTTTT.

This clone was seen only a few times. This chain connects TRBV7-9 to TRBJ2-1, with D perhaps TRBD1 (5 bases). This CDR3 region has 13 residues. The V and J ends lost 1 base and 7 bases respectively, with 8 bases between them. Germline CDR1 SEHNR, CDR2 FQNEAQ (reference sequence). Here the CDR3 reads CASSLGRANEQFF. The CDR3 DNA reads TGTGCCAGCAGCTTAGGCAGGGCAAATGAGCAGTTCTTC.

The chain employs TRBV6-1 and TRBJ1-3; D is unclear. V lost 4 bases, J lost 3 bases, and 16 bases lay in between. Per germline, CDR1 MNHNS and CDR2 SASEGT. The CDR3 sequence is 16 residues long. The CDR3 loop reads CASSVDIWAGGNTIYF. The CDR3 DNA is TGTGCCAGCAGTGTCGACATTTGGGCTGGTGGAAACACCATATATTTT.